Sequencing of this T cell receptor (beta chain) was carried out in a study of blood T cell repertoires in COVID-19. Study summary: COVID-19 samples, acute and convalescent, were from the United States, Italy and Spain.

Produced via immunoSEQ multiplex PCR; TCRdb's table is partial and in-frame only. This sample carries 170,000 or so clones, about 86% of them seen once, and the ten largest clones take about 9.7%. The specimen was peripheral blood. The source is a man aged 45-60 years with active or convalescent COVID-19.

In nucleotides, the CDR3 is TGTGCCAGCAGTAGGTACAGGGGGGTGGGTTACGATGAGCAGTTCTTC. Translated, it gives CASSRYRGVGYDEQFF. The chain joins TRBV27 to TRBJ2-1; 8 bases are a match to TRBD1. CDR3 length equals 16 residues. Trimming took 5 bases from V and 8 from J; bases not matched to a gene: 14. Germline assignment: CDR1 MNHEY and CDR2 SMNVEV (reference sequence).